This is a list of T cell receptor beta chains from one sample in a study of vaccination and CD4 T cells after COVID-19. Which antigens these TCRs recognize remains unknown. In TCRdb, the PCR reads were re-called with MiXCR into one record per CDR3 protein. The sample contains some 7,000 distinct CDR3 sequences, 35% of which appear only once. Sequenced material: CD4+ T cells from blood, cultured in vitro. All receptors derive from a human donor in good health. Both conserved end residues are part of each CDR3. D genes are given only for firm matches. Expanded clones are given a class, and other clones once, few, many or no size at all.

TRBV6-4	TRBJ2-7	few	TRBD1	CASSEKGAYYEQYF	TGTGCCAGCAGTGAAAAGGGGGCCTACTACGAGCAGTACTTC
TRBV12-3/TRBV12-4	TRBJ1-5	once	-	CASSKGGSNQPQHF	TGTGCCAGCAGTAAGGGAGGAAGCAATCAGCCCCAGCATTTT
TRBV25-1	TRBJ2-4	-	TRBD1	CASSDPTGITQYF	TGTGCCAGCAGTGACCCGACAGGGATAACCCAGTACTTC
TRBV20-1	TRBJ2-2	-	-	CSANRGLGVTGELFF	TGCAGTGCTAACCGGGGACTTGGGGTCACCGGGGAGCTGTTTTTT
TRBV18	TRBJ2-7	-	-	CASSPISSGREQYF	TGTGCCAGCTCACCAATCAGTTCAGGACGCGAGCAGTACTTC
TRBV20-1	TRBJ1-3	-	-	CSAPRSGNTIYF	TGCAGTGCTCCCCGCTCTGGAAACACCATATATTTT
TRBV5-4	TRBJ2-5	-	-	CASSLNTGTETQYF	TGTGCCAGTAGCTTGAATACAGGGACAGAGACCCAGTACTTC
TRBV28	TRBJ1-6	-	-	CASSGGENSPLHF	TGTGCCAGCAGTGGAGGGGAAAATTCACCCCTCCACTTT
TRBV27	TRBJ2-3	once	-	CASRRGTDTQYF	TGTGCCAGCAGGCGGGGCACAGATACGCAGTATTTT
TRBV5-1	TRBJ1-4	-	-	CASSLSGVGEKLFF	TGCGCCAGCAGCTTGTCCGGCGTCGGGGAAAAACTGTTTTTT
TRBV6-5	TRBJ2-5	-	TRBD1	CASSYSDRGAQYF	TGTGCCAGCAGTTACTCGGACAGGGGGGCCCAGTACTTC
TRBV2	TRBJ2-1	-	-	CASSVGQSSYNEQFF	TGTGCCAGCAGTGTAGGTCAGAGCTCCTACAATGAGCAGTTCTTC
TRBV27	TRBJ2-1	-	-	CASSSTLGLEGQFF	TGTGCCAGCAGTTCGACCCTAGGGTTGGAAGGGCAGTTCTTC
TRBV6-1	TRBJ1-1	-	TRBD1	CASTYRGVAFF	TGTGCCAGCACCTACAGGGGGGTCGCTTTCTTT
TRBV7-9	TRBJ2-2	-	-	CASSPRNTGELFF	TGTGCCAGCAGCCCTAGGAACACCGGGGAGCTGTTTTTT
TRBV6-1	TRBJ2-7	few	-	CAVSAGHTYEQYF	TGTGCCGTCTCGGCGGGTCACACCTACGAGCAGTACTTC
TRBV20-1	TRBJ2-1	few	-	CSADNEQFF	TGCAGTGCGGACAATGAGCAGTTCTTC
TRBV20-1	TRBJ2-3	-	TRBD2	CSARVPSGYTDTQYF	TGCAGTGCTAGAGTCCCTAGCGGGTACACAGATACGCAGTATTTT
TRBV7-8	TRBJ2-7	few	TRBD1	CASSLSGGAAHEQYF	TGTGCCAGCAGCTTATCAGGGGGAGCAGCCCACGAGCAGTACTTC
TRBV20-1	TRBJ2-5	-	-	CSAKRRGAGETQYF	TGCAGTGCCAAGCGCCGGGGGGCTGGGGAGACCCAGTACTTC
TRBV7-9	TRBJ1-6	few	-	CASSLSSYNSPLHF	TGTGCCAGCAGCTTATCCTCCTATAATTCACCCCTCCACTTT
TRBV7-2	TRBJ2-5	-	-	CASSIGRYQETQYF	TGTGCCAGCAGCATTGGACGGTACCAAGAGACCCAGTACTTC
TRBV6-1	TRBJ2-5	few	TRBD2	CASISTSVFETQYF	TGTGCCAGCATTTCGACTAGCGTTTTTGAGACCCAGTACTTC
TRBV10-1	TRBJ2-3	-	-	CASFLRRSTDTQYF	TGCGCCAGCTTCTTGAGAAGAAGTACAGATACGCAGTATTTT
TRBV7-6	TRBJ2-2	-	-	CASSSWASTGELFF	TGTGCCAGCAGCTCGTGGGCTAGCACCGGGGAGCTGTTTTTT
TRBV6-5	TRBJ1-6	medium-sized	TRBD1	CASSYRITGQGYSPLHF	TGTGCCAGCAGTTACCGTATCACGGGACAGGGCTATTCACCCCTCCACTTT
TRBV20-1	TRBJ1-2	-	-	CSDRGRGVGGYTF	TGCAGCGACCGGGGCAGGGGAGTTGGTGGCTACACCTTC
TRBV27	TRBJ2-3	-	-	CASSSHPSTDTQYF	TGTGCCAGCAGTTCCCACCCCAGCACAGATACGCAGTATTTT
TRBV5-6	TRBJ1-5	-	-	CASSLKGGNQPQHF	TGTGCCAGCAGCTTGAAAGGTGGCAATCAGCCCCAGCATTTT